This is a list of T cell receptor beta chains from one sample in a study of blood T cell repertoires in COVID-19. The method was immunoSEQ multiplex PCR; TCRdb's version includes in-frame clones alone and lacks a portion of them. The sample holds 25,000 to 35,000 clones; 65% to 90% are singletons and the top ten take 7.5% to 10%. Material: peripheral blood. The origin of the receptors is an older man with active COVID-19. Both conserved end residues are part of each CDR3. A D gene is named only where the DNA matches it firmly. The size entry is marked missing in some rows and otherwise reads once, few, many or a size class.

size	D	V	J	CDR3	DNA
NA	TRBD1	TRBV5-1	TRBJ2-1	CASSRGQGYNEQFF	TGCGCCAGCAGCCGGGGACAGGGGTACAATGAGCAGTTCTTC
NA	NA	TRBV10-3	TRBJ1-2	CAISSGDRRGYTF	TGTGCCATCAGTTCTGGTGACAGGCGCGGCTACACCTTC
NA	NA	TRBV18	TRBJ1-1	CASSPWRPMNTEAFF	TGTGCCAGCTCACCATGGAGGCCCATGAACACTGAAGCTTTCTTT
NA	NA	TRBV4-3	TRBJ1-2	CASSQEREQWYHYGYTF	TGCGCCAGCAGCCAAGAACGAGAACAGTGGTACCATTATGGCTACACCTTC
NA	TRBD1	TRBV28	TRBJ1-1	CASSPYFRGDNTEAFF	TGTGCCAGCAGTCCCTACTTCAGGGGGGATAACACTGAAGCTTTCTTT
NA	NA	TRBV27	TRBJ1-2	CASSNRTAHYGYTF	TGTGCCAGCAGTAACCGGACAGCGCACTATGGCTACACCTTC
once	NA	TRBV18	TRBJ2-1	CASSADSREQFF	TGTGCCAGCTCAGCAGACAGTAGAGAGCAGTTCTTC
NA	NA	TRBV7-2	TRBJ1-5	CASSLSLQPQHF	TGTGCCAGCTCCCTTTCGTTGCAGCCCCAGCATTTT
once	TRBD1	TRBV5-1	TRBJ1-2	CASSSGQGGYGYTF	TGCGCCAGCAGCTCAGGACAGGGGGGCTATGGCTACACCTTC
NA	TRBD1	TRBV5-6	TRBJ2-7	CASSVSTGPEQYF	TGTGCCAGCAGCGTCTCGACAGGGCCCGAGCAGTACTTC
NA	TRBD2	TRBV15	TRBJ2-1	CATSRGGRGGGYEQFF	TGTGCCACCAGCAGAGGCGGACGGGGGGGCGGGTATGAGCAGTTCTTC
NA	TRBD1	TRBV18	TRBJ2-1	CASSLRQGANYNEQFF	TGTGCCAGCTCACTTCGACAGGGGGCCAACTACAATGAGCAGTTCTTC
NA	TRBD1	TRBV19	TRBJ2-1	CASSIGRGGTGTEGEQFF	TGTGCCAGTAGTATCGGGAGAGGGGGGACAGGGACTGAGGGTGAGCAGTTCTTC
NA	NA	TRBV11-2	TRBJ1-2	CASSSLGQRTNYGYTF	TGTGCCAGCAGCTCCCTTGGACAGAGAACTAACTATGGCTACACCTTC
NA	TRBD2	TRBV2	TRBJ2-3	CASSELAGGSDTQYF	TGTGCCAGCAGCGAACTAGCGGGGGGGTCAGATACGCAGTATTTT
few	NA	TRBV20-1	TRBJ2-7	CSASSGHEQYF	TGCAGTGCTAGTTCTGGCCACGAGCAGTACTTC
NA	TRBD1	TRBV6-1	TRBJ1-2	CASSDIWTGSEGYTF	TGTGCCAGCAGTGACATTTGGACAGGGTCGGAAGGCTACACCTTC
NA	TRBD1	TRBV9	TRBJ2-3	CASSGGQMDTQYF	TGTGCCAGCAGCGGGGGACAGATGGATACGCAGTATTTT
NA	TRBD1	TRBV7-2	TRBJ2-7	CASSLAKSRTGSTYEQYF	TGTGCCAGCAGCTTAGCGAAATCTCGGACAGGGTCTACCTACGAGCAGTACTTC
NA	TRBD1	TRBV6-5	TRBJ2-7	CASSYSGRGLGNEQYF	TGTGCCAGCAGTTACTCGGGCAGGGGGCTTGGGAACGAGCAGTACTTC
NA	NA	TRBV19	TRBJ2-7	CASSRQPSYEQYF	TGTGCCAGTAGCAGGCAGCCGTCCTACGAGCAGTACTTC
NA	TRBD1	TRBV6-5	TRBJ1-6	CASSSTGRTYNSPLHF	TGTGCCAGCAGTTCGACAGGGAGGACCTATAATTCACCCCTCCACTTT
NA	NA	TRBV7-8	TRBJ1-1	CASSLARGKGGTEAFF	TGTGCCAGCAGCTTAGCGCGGGGGAAGGGGGGTACTGAAGCTTTCTTT
NA	NA	TRBV11-1	TRBJ2-1	CASSSLQGNEQFF	TGTGCCAGCAGTTCTTTACAGGGCAATGAGCAGTTCTTC
NA	NA	TRBV19	TRBJ2-1	CASSIEVGDEQFF	TGTGCCAGTAGTATAGAAGTCGGGGATGAGCAGTTCTTC
NA	NA	TRBV4-3	TRBJ2-5	CASSHSDRRAETQYF	TGCGCCAGCAGCCACTCGGACAGACGCGCGGAGACCCAGTACTTC
NA	TRBD2	TRBV30	TRBJ2-1	CAWSGGGSHNEQFF	TGTGCCTGGAGTGGCGGGGGGTCTCACAATGAGCAGTTCTTC
NA	NA	TRBV5-4	TRBJ1-2	CASSFPREGGYTF	TGTGCCAGCAGCTTCCCCAGGGAGGGAGGCTACACCTTC
NA	TRBD1	TRBV30	TRBJ1-6	CAWTQILPGGSYNSPLHF	TGTGCCTGGACTCAAATCTTACCAGGGGGCTCCTATAATTCACCCCTCCACTTT
NA	TRBD1	TRBV4-2	TRBJ2-3	CASSSRDRGDTQYF	TGTGCCAGCAGCTCGCGGGACAGGGGAGATACGCAGTATTTT
NA	NA	TRBV9	TRBJ2-7	CASSVEDTEQYF	TGTGCCAGCAGCGTAGAGGACACCGAGCAGTACTTC
NA	NA	TRBV11-2	TRBJ2-1	CASSLRGGAFF	TGTGCCAGCAGCTTAAGGGGCGGGGCGTTCTTC
NA	NA	TRBV30	TRBJ1-2	CAWAAGISGYTF	TGTGCCTGGGCTGCAGGGATCTCTGGCTACACCTTC
NA	NA	TRBV5-1	TRBJ2-6	CASMSSSGANVLTF	TGCGCCAGCATGAGTAGCTCTGGGGCCAACGTCCTGACTTTC
medium-sized	NA	TRBV20-1	TRBJ1-4	CSARGQSELFF	TGCAGTGCTAGAGGACAGTCAGAACTGTTTTTT
NA	TRBD2	TRBV4-1	TRBJ2-5	CASSQESLAGGPETQYF	TGCGCCAGCAGCCAAGAGTCCCTAGCGGGGGGCCCAGAGACCCAGTACTTC
NA	TRBD2	TRBV6-6	TRBJ2-2	CASSYTGGTGELFF	TGTGCCAGCAGTTACACGGGAGGCACCGGGGAGCTGTTTTTT
NA	NA	TRBV7-8	TRBJ2-3	CASSLRGTSPTADTQYF	TGTGCCAGCAGCTTAAGGGGGACCTCTCCCACTGCAGATACGCAGTATTTT
once	TRBD2	TRBV7-2	TRBJ2-7	CASSISGAHEQYF	TGTGCCAGCAGCATTAGCGGGGCCCACGAGCAGTACTTC
NA	TRBD1	TRBV6-5	TRBJ2-7	CASSRPGTGRYEQYF	TGTGCCAGCAGTCGCCCCGGGACAGGGAGATACGAGCAGTACTTC
NA	TRBD1	TRBV7-2	TRBJ1-4	CASSSGGGNEKLFF	TGTGCCAGCAGCTCAGGGGGCGGTAATGAAAAACTGTTTTTT
NA	TRBD2	TRBV6-2/TRBV6-3	TRBJ2-7	CASSQGLAGPYEQYF	TGTGCCAGCAGTCAAGGACTAGCGGGGCCTTACGAGCAGTACTTC
NA	TRBD1	TRBV5-1	TRBJ2-2	CASSQPGQGAAGELFF	TGCGCCAGCAGCCAACCGGGACAGGGGGCAGCCGGGGAGCTGTTTTTT
NA	TRBD2	TRBV24-1	TRBJ2-3	CATSDLRSGNTDTQYF	TGTGCCACCAGTGATTTGCGTAGCGGGAACACAGATACGCAGTATTTT
once	TRBD1	TRBV3-1/TRBV3-2	TRBJ1-1	CASSAEDRGGTEAFF	TGTGCCAGCAGCGCGGAGGACAGGGGGGGCACTGAAGCTTTCTTT
NA	NA	TRBV5-1	TRBJ2-3	CASGRQIGTDTQYF	TGCGCCAGCGGACGACAGATCGGCACAGATACGCAGTATTTT
NA	TRBD1	TRBV4-1	TRBJ2-7	CASSQEPPGQGAYEQYF	TGCGCCAGCAGCCAAGAACCCCCGGGACAGGGGGCTTACGAGCAGTACTTC
once	NA	TRBV4-3	TRBJ1-5	CASSQDRTVGQPQHF	TGCGCCAGCAGCCAAGATCGGACAGTGGGGCAGCCCCAGCATTTT
NA	TRBD1	TRBV7-8	TRBJ2-7	CASSFPQGDYEQYF	TGTGCCAGCAGCTTCCCCCAGGGGGACTACGAGCAGTACTTC
NA	NA	TRBV3-1/TRBV3-2	TRBJ2-2	CASSPRAGAVGELFF	TGTGCCAGCAGCCCCCGGGCGGGGGCGGTCGGGGAGCTGTTTTTT
few	NA	TRBV20-1	TRBJ2-7	CSASERYEQYF	TGCAGTGCTAGCGAGAGGTACGAGCAGTACTTC
NA	NA	TRBV18	TRBJ1-1	CASSPPGGAEAFF	TGTGCCAGCTCACCACCCGGAGGGGCTGAAGCTTTCTTT
NA	TRBD1	TRBV7-2	TRBJ2-7	CASSSRTGNYQYF	TGTGCCAGCAGCTCCCGGACAGGGAATTATCAGTACTTC
NA	TRBD1	TRBV27	TRBJ2-7	CASSSISTGDSEQYF	TGTGCCAGCAGTTCCATCTCGACAGGGGACAGCGAGCAGTACTTC